A selection of T cell receptor beta chains follows, all from one sample in a study of T cell responses to AZD1222 COVID-19 vaccine. Here immunoSEQ multiplex PCR was the method, and the copy in TCRdb shows in-frame clones only, minus some. The table has 150,000 to 200,000 clones, around nine tenths seen once. The input for sequencing was peripheral blood, taken 28 days after the second AZD1222 dose. The receptor set was obtained from an adult who received the AZD1222 COVID-19 vaccine. The CDR3 runs from the conserved cysteine through the conserved F or W. The D gene is left open where the match is weak. Rows give clone size only sometimes, using once, few, many, or a class for an expanded clone.

CDR3 DNA: TGTGCCAGCAGCGTAGGGGGGCCTGAAGAGACCCAGTACTTC
CDR3 protein: CASSVGGPEETQYF
J gene: TRBJ2-5
D gene: NA
clone size: NA
V gene: TRBV9

CDR3 DNA: TGCGCCAGCAGCTCGGGGACACAGCAAGAGACCCAGTACTTC
CDR3 protein: CASSSGTQQETQYF
J gene: TRBJ2-5
D gene: NA
clone size: NA
V gene: TRBV5-1

CDR3 DNA: TGCGCCAGCAGTCATAGGGGACAGGGGGGTAGTGAGGCTTTCTTT
CDR3 protein: CASSHRGQGGSEAFF
J gene: TRBJ1-1
D gene: TRBD1
clone size: NA
V gene: TRBV4-3

CDR3 DNA: TGTGCCAGCAGCCCGCAGGGCCGAGACACCATATATTTT
CDR3 protein: CASSPQGRDTIYF
J gene: TRBJ1-3
D gene: NA
clone size: NA
V gene: TRBV5-4

CDR3 DNA: TGTGCCAGCAGCTTAGCAGGGCACGGAAACACCATATATTTT
CDR3 protein: CASSLAGHGNTIYF
J gene: TRBJ1-3
D gene: NA
clone size: NA
V gene: TRBV7-7

CDR3 DNA: TGCGCCAGCAGCTTGATGGGGGTGCCTGGCTATGGCTACACCTTC
CDR3 protein: CASSLMGVPGYGYTF
J gene: TRBJ1-2
D gene: NA
clone size: NA
V gene: TRBV5-1

CDR3 DNA: TGTGCCAGCAGCTCTGACACGGTGTCCTACGAGCAGTACTTC
CDR3 protein: CASSSDTVSYEQYF
J gene: TRBJ2-7
D gene: NA
clone size: NA
V gene: TRBV7-9

CDR3 DNA: TGTGCCAGCAGTCGGACTAGCTCCTACGAGCAGTACTTC
CDR3 protein: CASSRTSSYEQYF
J gene: TRBJ2-7
D gene: TRBD2
clone size: once
V gene: TRBV5-5

CDR3 DNA: TGTGCCAGCACCCCTCGGGCCCTGGGCACTGAAGCTTTCTTT
CDR3 protein: CASTPRALGTEAFF
J gene: TRBJ1-1
D gene: NA
clone size: few
V gene: TRBV6-5

CDR3 DNA: TGTGCCGCCTCCACGATGGGCTGGGTCACAGATACGCAGTATTTT
CDR3 protein: CAASTMGWVTDTQYF
J gene: TRBJ2-3
D gene: NA
clone size: NA
V gene: TRBV2

CDR3 DNA: TGCGCCAGCAGCGGCCCGTACGGGGAGCTGTTTTTT
CDR3 protein: CASSGPYGELFF
J gene: TRBJ2-2
D gene: NA
clone size: NA
V gene: TRBV5-1

CDR3 DNA: TGTGCCAGCAGCCCCCCAGGACGCGAGACCCAGTACTTC
CDR3 protein: CASSPPGRETQYF
J gene: TRBJ2-5
D gene: NA
clone size: once
V gene: TRBV7-9

CDR3 DNA: TGTGCCAGCTCACCCGACAGACTCGTTATCAGCTCCTACAATGAGCAGTTCTTC
CDR3 protein: CASSPDRLVISSYNEQFF
J gene: TRBJ2-1
D gene: NA
clone size: NA
V gene: TRBV18

CDR3 DNA: TGTGCCAGCAGCAACCGGGGGTATAATTCACCCCTCCACTTT
CDR3 protein: CASSNRGYNSPLHF
J gene: TRBJ1-6
D gene: NA
clone size: NA
V gene: TRBV6-5

CDR3 DNA: TGTGCCAGCAGCCCTAACAGGGACCGGGGGTATGGGGCCAACGTCCTGACTTTC
CDR3 protein: CASSPNRDRGYGANVLTF
J gene: TRBJ2-6
D gene: NA
clone size: once
V gene: TRBV13

CDR3 DNA: TGTGCTAGTGGTTTCAGACATGAGGGACTAAACACCATATATTTT
CDR3 protein: CASGFRHEGLNTIYF
J gene: TRBJ1-3
D gene: NA
clone size: NA
V gene: TRBV12-5

CDR3 DNA: TGTGCCAGCGCAGCGGGGGACCTCTCCTACGAGCAGTACTTC
CDR3 protein: CASAAGDLSYEQYF
J gene: TRBJ2-7
D gene: TRBD2
clone size: few
V gene: TRBV6-5

CDR3 DNA: TGTGCCAGCGTGGGTCCGGTCTCCGGAAAAGTCGGGTATGGCTACACCTTC
CDR3 protein: CASVGPVSGKVGYGYTF
J gene: TRBJ1-2
D gene: NA
clone size: NA
V gene: TRBV4-2

CDR3 DNA: TGTGCCAGCAGCGTAGGACAGGATCCGATGAACACTGAAGCTTTCTTT
CDR3 protein: CASSVGQDPMNTEAFF
J gene: TRBJ1-1
D gene: NA
clone size: NA
V gene: TRBV9

CDR3 DNA: TGCGCCAGCCGGAAGGGGGGCGGGGAGACCCAGTACTTC
CDR3 protein: CASRKGGGETQYF
J gene: TRBJ2-5
D gene: NA
clone size: NA
V gene: TRBV10-2

CDR3 DNA: TGTGCCAGCTCACCGGCGAGGGGGGAAGCAGACTATGGCTACACCTTC
CDR3 protein: CASSPARGEADYGYTF
J gene: TRBJ1-2
D gene: NA
clone size: NA
V gene: TRBV18

CDR3 DNA: TGTGCCAGCAGCTTGGAGTACATCCAAGAGACCCAGTACTTC
CDR3 protein: CASSLEYIQETQYF
J gene: TRBJ2-5
D gene: NA
clone size: NA
V gene: TRBV5-8

CDR3 DNA: TGTGCCAGCAGTGCCCGGGAGTTTGGCGGGGACACTGAAGCTTTCTTT
CDR3 protein: CASSAREFGGDTEAFF
J gene: TRBJ1-1
D gene: NA
clone size: NA
V gene: TRBV6-2/TRBV6-3

CDR3 DNA: TGCGCCAGCAGCTTGGACCCCCTCTATGGCTACACCTTC
CDR3 protein: CASSLDPLYGYTF
J gene: TRBJ1-2
D gene: NA
clone size: NA
V gene: TRBV5-1

CDR3 DNA: TGTGCCAGTAGTATTGCGGGGCCCGCCTATGGCTACACCTTC
CDR3 protein: CASSIAGPAYGYTF
J gene: TRBJ1-2
D gene: NA
clone size: once
V gene: TRBV19

CDR3 DNA: TGTGCCAGCACCGGTGGGGGGTCTCAAGCTTTCTTT
CDR3 protein: CASTGGGSQAFF
J gene: TRBJ1-1
D gene: NA
clone size: NA
V gene: TRBV12-3/TRBV12-4

CDR3 DNA: TGCGCCAGCAGCTTGATGGGACAGGGTTCCCAGCCCCAGCATTTT
CDR3 protein: CASSLMGQGSQPQHF
J gene: TRBJ1-5
D gene: TRBD1
clone size: NA
V gene: TRBV5-1

CDR3 DNA: TGTGCCAGCAGTTCGGGAGATAATGAAAAACTGTTTTTT
CDR3 protein: CASSSGDNEKLFF
J gene: TRBJ1-4
D gene: NA
clone size: NA
V gene: TRBV5-4

CDR3 DNA: TGTGCCAGCAGGGGACCGGGGGCCTCTGGAAACACCATATATTTT
CDR3 protein: CASRGPGASGNTIYF
J gene: TRBJ1-3
D gene: NA
clone size: NA
V gene: TRBV7-9

CDR3 DNA: TGCGCCAGCAGCCAAGCGGTGGGGGGCATGAACACTGAAGCTTTCTTT
CDR3 protein: CASSQAVGGMNTEAFF
J gene: TRBJ1-1
D gene: NA
clone size: NA
V gene: TRBV4-3

CDR3 DNA: TGTGCCAGCAGTTTATTGGGAATTGAAGCTTTCTTT
CDR3 protein: CASSLLGIEAFF
J gene: TRBJ1-1
D gene: NA
clone size: NA
V gene: TRBV12-3/TRBV12-4

CDR3 DNA: TGCGCCAGCAGCCCGGGACAGGCACAAGAGACCCAGTACTTC
CDR3 protein: CASSPGQAQETQYF
J gene: TRBJ2-5
D gene: TRBD1
clone size: NA
V gene: TRBV5-1

CDR3 DNA: TGTGCCAGCAGTTCGCCCGTCGGGACTGAGATTAGCAATCAGCCCCAGCATTTT
CDR3 protein: CASSSPVGTEISNQPQHF
J gene: TRBJ1-5
D gene: NA
clone size: NA
V gene: TRBV6-2/TRBV6-3

CDR3 DNA: TGCGCCAGCAGCCAAGAGCCATCTTGGACGCAGTATTTT
CDR3 protein: CASSQEPSWTQYF
J gene: TRBJ2-3
D gene: NA
clone size: NA
V gene: TRBV4-1

CDR3 DNA: TGTGCCAGCAGCTACGGACAGACCTACGAGCAGTACTTC
CDR3 protein: CASSYGQTYEQYF
J gene: TRBJ2-7
D gene: NA
clone size: NA
V gene: TRBV4-2

CDR3 DNA: TGTGCCAGCAGTCCGACAGGGGTCGACTCTGGAAACACCATATATTTT
CDR3 protein: CASSPTGVDSGNTIYF
J gene: TRBJ1-3
D gene: TRBD1
clone size: NA
V gene: TRBV3-1/TRBV3-2

CDR3 DNA: TGTGCCAGCAGCCAAGCGGTTGCAGCAACTAATGAAAAACTGTTTTTT
CDR3 protein: CASSQAVAATNEKLFF
J gene: TRBJ1-4
D gene: NA
clone size: NA
V gene: TRBV4-2

CDR3 DNA: TGTGCCACCCAACCGGACAGGGGCAATCAGCCCCAGCATTTT
CDR3 protein: CATQPDRGNQPQHF
J gene: TRBJ1-5
D gene: TRBD1
clone size: NA
V gene: TRBV6-5

CDR3 DNA: TGCGCCAGCAGCTTGAATAGCGGCGTTGAGCAGTACTTC
CDR3 protein: CASSLNSGVEQYF
J gene: TRBJ2-7
D gene: NA
clone size: NA
V gene: TRBV5-1

CDR3 DNA: TGTGCCAGCAGCTCGACAGGGACCTTGAACACTGAAGCTTTCTTT
CDR3 protein: CASSSTGTLNTEAFF
J gene: TRBJ1-1
D gene: TRBD1
clone size: NA
V gene: TRBV5-6

CDR3 DNA: TGTGCCAGCAGCCAAGATCCTGGTCACCAAGAAAAACTGTTTTTT
CDR3 protein: CASSQDPGHQEKLFF
J gene: TRBJ1-4
D gene: NA
clone size: NA
V gene: TRBV14